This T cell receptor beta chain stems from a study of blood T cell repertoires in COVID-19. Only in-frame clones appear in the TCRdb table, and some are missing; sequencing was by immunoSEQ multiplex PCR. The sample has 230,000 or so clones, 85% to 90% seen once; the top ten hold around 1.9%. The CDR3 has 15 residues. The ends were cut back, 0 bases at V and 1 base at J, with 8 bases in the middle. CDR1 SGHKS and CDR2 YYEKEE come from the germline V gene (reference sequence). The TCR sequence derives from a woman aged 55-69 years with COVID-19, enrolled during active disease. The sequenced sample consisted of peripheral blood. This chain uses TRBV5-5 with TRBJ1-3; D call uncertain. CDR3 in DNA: TGTGCCAGCAGCTTGGACAGACGATCTGGAAACACCATATATTTT. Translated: CASSLDRRSGNTIYF.